Below, 29 T cell receptor beta chains from the same sample are listed, as sequenced in a study of OX40 agonist ivuxolimab in advanced cancers. Produced via immunoSEQ multiplex PCR; TCRdb's table is partial and in-frame only. The sample comprises 50,000 to 70,000 clones, roughly nine tenths of which are singletons, and roughly 0.79% rests with the top ten. The starting material was CD4+ or CD8+ T cells sorted from blood, obtained in a trial of the OX40 agonist ivuxolimab. These TCRs come from an adult with an advanced solid tumor such as melanoma, head and neck, liver or kidney cancer.

The rearrangement links TRBV5-5 to TRBJ1-3; D remains ambiguous. The CDR3 spans 16 residues. Germline V gives CDR1 SGHKS, CDR2 YYEKEE (reference sequence). Trimming took off 4 bases at V and 4 bases at J, with 18 bases between the two ends. Here the CDR3 DNA reads TGTGCCAGCAGCCCCATATGGCAGCTGGCGGGAAACACCATATATTTT. Its protein product is CASSPIWQLAGNTIYF.

The chain recombines TRBV5-6 with TRBJ1-5; 9 bases fit TRBD1. Trimming at V came to 4 bases and at J to 3 bases, leaving 2 bases not matched to a gene. CDR3 length: 14 amino acids. Germline CDR1 and CDR2: SGHDT and YYEEEE. CDR3 sequence reads: CASSRTGDNQPQHF. In nucleotides, the CDR3 is TGTGCCAGCAGCCGGACAGGGGACAATCAGCCCCAGCATTTT.

DNA of the CDR3: TGTGCCAGTAGGACTTACTCTGGAAACACCATATATTTT. It translates to CASRTYSGNTIYF. The rearrangement uses TRBV19 and TRBJ1-3; D is uncertain. Germline V gene lookup returns CDR1 LNHDA and CDR2 SQIVND (reference sequence). Trimming took 6 bases from V and 0 from J, leaving 6 bases between them. The length of the CDR3 is 13 residues.

CDR3: CASSSGYGYTF. CDR3 DNA: TGTGCCAGCAGCTCGGGATATGGCTACACCTTC. The chain employs TRBV11-1 and TRBJ1-2; D is ambiguous. Germline V CDR1 and CDR2: SGHAT, FQDESV (reference sequence). The CDR3 totals 11 residues. V lost 4 bases to trimming and J lost 5 bases, with 5 bases between them.

For this clone: The same CDR3 can be traced to other DNA sequences in this sample. The CDR3 DNA sequence: TGTGCCAGCAGCGTAGTTGGGAACACCGGGGAGCTGTTTTTT. This sequence encodes CASSVVGNTGELFF. The rearrangement uses TRBV9 and TRBJ2-2; no definite D call. V was clipped by 0 bases and J by 1 base, with 4 bases between them. The CDR3 totals 14 residues. The germline gives CDR1 SGDLS, CDR2 YYNGEE.

The chain uses TRBV10-3 and TRBJ1-1; TRBD1 might be the D (6 bases). Germline assignment: CDR1 ENHRY and CDR2 SYGVKD. The CDR3 runs 14 residues. The V and J ends lost 7 bases and 5 bases respectively, with 17 bases between them. CDR3: CAITGGSSGTEAFF. CDR3 coding DNA: TGTGCCATCACGGGGGGCTCTTCGGGAACTGAAGCTTTCTTT.

This chain links TRBV9 with TRBJ1-1; D is uncertain. Germline loops: CDR1 SGDLS, CDR2 YYNGEE. There are 15 residues in the CDR3. The V and J ends lost 4 bases and 2 bases respectively, with 15 bases between them. The CDR3: CASSSQVEINTEAFF. The CDR3 nucleotides read TGTGCCAGCAGCTCCCAGGTGGAGATTAACACTGAAGCTTTCTTT.

The chain carries TRBV19 and TRBJ2-3; 10 nucleotides agree with TRBD1. The ends lost 3 bases at V and 8 bases at J; junction bases unmatched: 17. This CDR3 has 18 residues. Germline lookup yields CDR1 LNHDA and CDR2 SQIVND (reference sequence). The CDR3, as DNA: TGTGCCAGTAGTATTCATCAAGAGGGGACAGGGGATTTACTTACGCAGTATTTT. Translated: CASSIHQEGTGDLLTQYF.

The chain is built from TRBV6-1 and TRBJ2-1, with a tentative D call TRBD2 (5 bases). CDR1 is MNHNS, CDR2 SASEGT, per germline. Trimming removed 5 bases from V and 5 bases from J, with 13 bases in between. The CDR3 covers 14 residues. The CDR3 region has the DNA TGTGCCAGCAGTCCAGAAATCGGGAACAATGAGCAGTTCTTC. This translates into CASSPEIGNNEQFF.

The chain joins TRBV28 to TRBJ2-6; the D call may be TRBD1 or TRBD2 (6 bases each). The CDR3 extends over 15 amino acids. V lost 6 bases to trimming and J lost 2 bases, with 11 bases between them. Germline CDR1 MDHEN, CDR2 SYDVKM. CDR3 residues: CASSPRGAGANVLTF. The CDR3 DNA is TGTGCCAGCAGCCCTAGGGGGGCTGGGGCCAACGTCCTGACTTTC.

The genes are TRBV5-1 and TRBJ2-3; weak D call: TRBD2 (6 bases). V shed 0 bases and J shed 1 base, with 12 bases lying between them. This CDR3 is 16 amino acids long. Germline V gene lookup returns CDR1 SGHRS and CDR2 YFSETQ. The CDR3 DNA reads as TGCGCCAGCAGCTTGGGACTAGGGGTGGGCACAGATACGCAGTATTTT. Amino acid sequence: CASSLGLGVGTDTQYF.

The chain is built from TRBV6-4 and TRBJ1-2; D may be TRBD1 (6 bases). This CDR3 is built from 14 residues. V was shortened by 7 bases and J by 4 bases, with 16 bases between the two germline ends. The germline V gene has CDR1 MRHNA and CDR2 SNTAGT. CDR3 in amino acids: CASKLDSGSYGYTF. Here the CDR3 DNA reads TGTGCCAGCAAGCTGGACAGTGGGAGCTATGGCTACACCTTC.

V gene TRBV11-2 combines with J gene TRBJ2-3; 10 bases match TRBD2. Looked up from germline, CDR1 is SGHAT and CDR2 is FQNNGV. The V and J ends lost 2 bases and 0 bases, in that order; junction bases with no gene match: 8. The length of the CDR3 is 18 residues. CDR3 region: CASSLRLAGALSTDTQYF. DNA for the CDR3: TGTGCCAGCAGCTTACGCCTAGCGGGAGCCCTCAGCACAGATACGCAGTATTTT.

The chain recombines TRBV7-3 with TRBJ2-2; D gene unclear. The germline V gene encodes CDR1 SGHTA and CDR2 FQGTGA. This CDR3 spans 14 amino acids. Trimming pared 1 base from V and 2 bases from J, leaving 5 bases between. In DNA form, the CDR3 reads TGTGCCAGCAGCTTAAGTGAAAACACCGGGGAGCTGTTTTTT. Its translation: CASSLSENTGELFF.

The chain couples TRBV6-6 to TRBJ1-4, with 10 bases matching TRBD1. Per germline, CDR1 MNHNY and CDR2 SVGAGI (reference sequence). This CDR3 spans 15 amino acids. Losses at the gene ends were 2 bases for V and 5 bases for J; bases not matched to a gene: 2. CDR3 protein: CASSYLDRGNEKLFF. CDR3 bases: TGTGCCAGCAGTTACCTGGACAGGGGGAATGAAAAACTGTTTTTT.

This rearrangement joins TRBV5-1 to TRBJ2-3, with D perhaps being TRBD1 or TRBD2 (6 bases each). V was cut by 4 bases and J by 6 bases, with 12 bases left in between. Germline CDR1 SGHRS, CDR2 YFSETQ. There are 13 residues in the CDR3. The CDR3 reads CASSGTGTDTQYF. CDR3 bases: TGCGCCAGCAGCGGTACAGGGACTGATACGCAGTATTTT.

This rearrangement joins TRBV14 to TRBJ1-5, with D perhaps matching TRBD1 (5 bases). The V and J ends lost 6 bases and 10 bases respectively, with 16 bases between them. CDR1 is SGHDN and CDR2 is FVKESK in the germline V gene. The CDR3 has 13 residues. This CDR3 reads CASSGEGKGPQHF. CDR3 nucleotides: TGTGCCAGCAGTGGGGAGGGGAAGGGACCCCAGCATTTT.

The gene calls are TRBV10-3 and TRBJ2-7; a possible D gene is TRBD1 (5 bases). V gave up 11 bases and J gave up 4 bases, with 18 bases separating them. The CDR3 covers 13 residues. Looked up from germline, CDR1 is ENHRY and CDR2 is SYGVKD. CDR3 DNA sequence: TGTGCCTCGACAGAGACATCTGGGTACGAGCAGTACTTC. This gives the protein CASTETSGYEQYF.

The chain carries TRBV7-6 and TRBJ1-1, with TRBD1 as a possible D gene (5 bases). Germline-derived CDR1 and CDR2 are SGHVS and FNYEAQ. The CDR3 covers 15 residues. The germline V and J ends were trimmed by 5 bases and 1 base, with 14 bases remaining between them. The CDR3 nucleotides are TGTGCCAGCAGCCCGCCGGGCGGGGGGAACACTGAAGCTTTCTTT. Residues: CASSPPGGGNTEAFF.

A single count supports this clone. The chain couples TRBV9 to TRBJ1-2; D call uncertain. V shed 4 bases and J shed 4 bases, with 20 bases lying between them. The CDR3 runs to 16 residues. Germline values: CDR1 SGDLS, CDR2 YYNGEE. DNA for the CDR3: TGTGCCAGCAGCCCGGACGGTGGGCTATCGGGCTATGGCTACACCTTC. Translating gives CASSPDGGLSGYGYTF.

This chain links TRBV28 with TRBJ2-7; 9 positions match TRBD1. Germline lookup yields CDR1 MDHEN and CDR2 SYDVKM. Trimming cost V 10 bases and J 4 bases; bases outside gene matches: 8. The CDR3 contains 13 residues. CDR3 in DNA: TGTGCCACAACGACAGGGGGGTTTTACGAGCAGTACTTC. Translating it yields CATTTGGFYEQYF. Combining the CDR3 with reference TRBV28 and TRBJ2-7 gives the whole variable domain DVKVTQSSRYLVKRTGEKVFLECVQDMDHENMFWYRQDPGLGLRLIYFSYDVKMKEKGDIPEGYSVSREKKERFSLILESASTNQTSMYLCATTTGGFYEQYFGPGTRLTVT.

The chain recombines TRBV7-8 with TRBJ1-4, with D uncertain. The CDR3 has 14 amino acids. Per germline, CDR1 SGHVS and CDR2 FQNEAQ. Trimming stripped 4 bases from V and 8 bases from J, with 14 bases between. CDR3 DNA: TGTGCCAGCAGCTCTGTGGAAGTAAGGGAAAAACTGTTTTTT. Protein: CASSSVEVREKLFF.

The chain links TRBV2 to TRBJ2-7; 10 bases agree with TRBD2. The CDR3 is made up of 13 amino acids. Trimming took 8 bases from V and 5 from J; bases not matched to a gene: 6. Germline V gene lookup returns CDR1 SNHLY and CDR2 FYNNEI. The CDR3 bases are TGTGCCAGCCTTCTAGCGGGAGTCGACGAGCAGTACTTC. Its protein is CASLLAGVDEQYF.

The gene calls are TRBV5-6 and TRBJ2-1; D is unclear. Germline loops: CDR1 SGHDT, CDR2 YYEEEE. The V end lost 5 bases, the J end lost 6 bases, and 18 bases lay between the germline ends. CDR3 length equals 15 residues. The CDR3 protein is CASRRGGASSNEQFF. For the CDR3, the DNA is TGTGCCAGCAGGCGAGGTGGAGCGTCTAGCAATGAGCAGTTCTTC. Using reference TRBV5-6 and TRBJ2-1 for the parts outside the CDR3, the full variable domain is DAGVTQSPTHLIKTRGQQVTLRCSPKSGHDTVSWYQQALGQGPQFIFQYYEEEERQRGNFPDRFSGHQFPNYSSELNVNALLLGDSALYLCASRRGGASSNEQFFGPGTRLTVL.

The genes are TRBV30 and TRBJ2-5; D perhaps matches TRBD2 (6 bases). Germline V gene data show CDR1 as GTSNPN and CDR2 as SVGIG (reference sequence). The CDR3 is 13 residues long. Trimming took 5 bases from V and 5 from J, leaving 15 bases between them. The CDR3 nucleotides read TGTGCCTGGGTCATGAGCGGGTCCGAGACCCAGTACTTC. Translation gives CAWVMSGSETQYF.

V and J are TRBV7-9 and TRBJ2-3; D possibly corresponds to TRBD1 (5 bases). Trimming cost V 2 bases and J 4 bases, with 13 bases left between them. This CDR3 region has 15 residues. Germline CDR1 and CDR2: SEHNR and FQNEAQ (reference sequence). For the CDR3, the DNA is TGTGCCAGCAGCTTATCGGGCAGGGCGGCAGATACGCAGTATTTT. Translating it yields CASSLSGRAADTQYF.

The rearrangement uses TRBV6-5 and TRBJ2-5; no definite D call. Matching the DNA end better, TRBJ2-7 makes the J call doubtful. CDR3 size: 14 residues. The germline V gene encodes CDR1 MNHEY and CDR2 SVGAGI. This CDR3 is CASSYEGRGYEQYF. The CDR3 region has the DNA TGTGCCAGCAGTTACGAAGGAAGAGGCTACGAGCAGTACTTC.

The chain carries TRBV15 and TRBJ2-7; no clear D. CDR1 LNHNV and CDR2 YYDKDF come from the germline V gene (reference sequence). Trimming left V 1 base short and J 5 bases short, with 18 bases between. The CDR3 has 16 amino acids. CDR3 in amino acids: CATSRVPDPPFNEQYF. DNA of the CDR3: TGTGCCACCAGCAGAGTGCCAGATCCCCCTTTTAACGAGCAGTACTTC.

The chain uses TRBV28 and TRBJ2-7; D gene ambiguous. The V and J ends lost 6 bases and 2 bases respectively, with 5 bases between them. The CDR3 length is 11 residues. Germline loops: CDR1 MDHEN, CDR2 SYDVKM. CDR3 region: CASSLAYEQYF. CDR3 DNA sequence: TGTGCCAGCAGCCTCGCCTACGAGCAGTACTTC.